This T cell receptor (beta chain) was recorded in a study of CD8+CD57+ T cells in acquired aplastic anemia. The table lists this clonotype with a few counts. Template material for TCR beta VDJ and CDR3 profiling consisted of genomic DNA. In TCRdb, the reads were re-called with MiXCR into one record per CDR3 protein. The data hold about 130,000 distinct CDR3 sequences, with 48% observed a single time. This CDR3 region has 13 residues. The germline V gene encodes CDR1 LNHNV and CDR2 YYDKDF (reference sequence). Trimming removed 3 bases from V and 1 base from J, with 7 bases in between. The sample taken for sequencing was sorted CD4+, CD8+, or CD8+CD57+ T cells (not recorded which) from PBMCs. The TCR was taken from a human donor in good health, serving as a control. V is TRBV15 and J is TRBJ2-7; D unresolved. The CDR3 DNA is TGTGCCACCAGCAGGACCGCTTCCTACGAGCAGTACTTC. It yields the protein CATSRTASYEQYF.